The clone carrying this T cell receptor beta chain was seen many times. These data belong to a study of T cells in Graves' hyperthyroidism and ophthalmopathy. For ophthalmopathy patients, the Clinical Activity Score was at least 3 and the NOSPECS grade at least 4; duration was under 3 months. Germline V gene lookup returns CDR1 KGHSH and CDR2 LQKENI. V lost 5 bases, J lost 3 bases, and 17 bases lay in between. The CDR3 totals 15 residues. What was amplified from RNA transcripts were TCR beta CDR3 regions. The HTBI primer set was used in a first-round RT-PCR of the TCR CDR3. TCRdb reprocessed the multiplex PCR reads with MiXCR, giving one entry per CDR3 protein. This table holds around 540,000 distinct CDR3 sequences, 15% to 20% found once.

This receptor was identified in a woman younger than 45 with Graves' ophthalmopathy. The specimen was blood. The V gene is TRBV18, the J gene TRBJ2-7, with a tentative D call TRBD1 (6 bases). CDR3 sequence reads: CASSSLDRRFYEQYF. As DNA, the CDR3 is TGTGCCAGCTCATCTTTGGACAGACGTTTCTACGAGCAGTACTTC.